The 31 T cell receptor beta chains below all came from one sample that was sequenced in a study of shared clonotypes between healthy human individuals. TCRdb keeps only in-frame clones here, not all; method: immunoSEQ multiplex PCR. The sample consists of about 2.3 million clones, roughly 90% of them appearing once. Sequencing used naive CD4+ T cells from PBMCs. The subset denotes: CD45RA+ positively selected. The receptors stem from a man aged 18 to 29 in good health. Some clones in this sample may be carry-over from other donors' samples.

The chain employs TRBV18 and TRBJ1-1; D unresolved. Trimming cost V 3 bases and J 1 base, with 15 bases left between them. This CDR3 region has 16 residues. Germline values: CDR1 KGHSH, CDR2 LQKENI. Here the CDR3 reads CASSPVGLGANTEAFF. CDR3 nucleotides: TGTGCCAGCTCACCGGTGGGGTTAGGAGCGAACACTGAAGCTTTCTTT.

The chain combines TRBV15 with TRBJ2-4, with 7 bases matching TRBD1. V dropped 3 bases and J dropped 0; count of bases not matched to a gene: 17. The germline gives CDR1 LNHNV, CDR2 YYDKDF (reference sequence). The CDR3 contains 20 residues. The CDR3 sequence is CATSSPGTDNFNLAKNIQYF. The CDR3 bases are TGTGCCACCAGCAGCCCCGGGACAGATAATTTTAATCTAGCCAAAAACATTCAGTACTTC.

Comment on this clone: This same CDR3 is encoded by further DNA sequences in the sample. This chain joins TRBV18 and TRBJ2-5; D unresolved. The germline V gene has CDR1 KGHSH and CDR2 LQKENI. The CDR3 runs 13 residues. With 1 base removed from V and 1 base from J, the gap between germline ends came to 4 bases. The CDR3 DNA reads as TGTGCCAGCTCACCACGGCTCCAAGAGACCCAGTACTTC. Translation: CASSPRLQETQYF.

In regard to this clone: Other DNA sequences in this specimen translate into the identical CDR3. This sequence joins TRBV5-1 and TRBJ2-3, with 10 positions matching TRBD2. CDR1 is SGHRS and CDR2 is YFSETQ in the germline V gene. V was clipped by 3 bases and J by 1 base; unmatched bases: 2. The CDR3 spans 15 residues. The DNA for the CDR3 is TGCGCCAGCAGCTCGGGGACTAGCGGCACAGATACGCAGTATTTT. It yields the protein CASSSGTSGTDTQYF.

The chain has TRBV7-8 and TRBJ1-2; perhaps TRBD1 as D (6 bases). The CDR3 runs to 12 residues. V lost 5 bases, J lost 5 bases, and 9 bases lay in between. The germline CDR1 and CDR2 sequences are SGHVS and FQNEAQ. DNA for the CDR3: TGTGCCAGCAGCCAGGGGACGTATGGCTACACCTTC. This codes for CASSQGTYGYTF.

The V and J genes are TRBV10-3 and TRBJ2-5, with a weak D call TRBD1 (5 bases). Trimming removed 1 base from V and 3 bases from J, with 12 bases in between. Germline V gives CDR1 ENHRY, CDR2 SYGVKD. The CDR3 runs 15 residues. CDR3 sequence (DNA): TGTGCCATCAGTGAGTTTAAAAGGGGCGAAGAGACCCAGTACTTC. This encodes CAISEFKRGEETQYF.

This chain uses TRBV13 with TRBJ1-4; D perhaps matches TRBD1 (6 bases). The CDR3 loop spans 14 amino acids. From germline, CDR1 is PRHDT and CDR2 FYEKMQ (reference sequence). The germline V and J ends were trimmed by 5 bases and 7 bases, with 14 bases remaining between them. The CDR3 sequence: CASSPRGSGEKLFF. The CDR3 bases are TGTGCCAGCAGCCCCAGGGGATCTGGTGAAAAACTGTTTTTT.

As concerns this clone: As the CDR3 is not closed by the conserved phenylalanine or tryptophan, this likely results from a read error. The DNA is omitted, as the CDR3 cannot be located on it reliably, and the CDR3 follows TCRdb's listing. The chain is built from TRBV2 and TRBJ2-3. Looked up from germline, CDR1 is SNHLY and CDR2 is FYNNEI. The CDR3 length is 8 residues, termini included. CDR3 protein: CASSPGTL.

V gene TRBV29-1 combines with J gene TRBJ2-3; TRBD1 matches at 8 bases. CDR3 length: 14 residues. Germline V gene sequence: CDR1 SQVTM, CDR2 ANQGSEA. V dropped 4 bases and J dropped 3; count of bases not matched to a gene: 6. CDR3 region: CSVAPGTGTDTQYF. The CDR3 coding sequence is TGCAGCGTTGCTCCCGGGACAGGTACAGATACGCAGTATTTT.

V usage is TRBV28 and J usage is TRBJ2-7; TRBD2 agrees at 12 bases. The junction had 12 bases not matched to a gene; V was cut back by 5 bases and J by 4 bases. Germline assignment: CDR1 MDHEN and CDR2 SYDVKM. The CDR3 extends over 17 amino acids. The CDR3 spells CASSGLAGIPFSYEQYF. CDR3 sequence (DNA): TGTGCCAGCAGTGGACTAGCGGGAATCCCATTTTCTTACGAGCAGTACTTC. Based on the CDR3 plus reference TRBV28 and TRBJ2-7, the full variable domain is DVKVTQSSRYLVKRTGEKVFLECVQDMDHENMFWYRQDPGLGLRLIYFSYDVKMKEKGDIPEGYSVSREKKERFSLILESASTNQTSMYLCASSGLAGIPFSYEQYFGPGTRLTVT.

The chain carries TRBV7-6 and TRBJ2-3; 14 bases agree with TRBD2. Per the germline V gene, CDR1 is SGHVS and CDR2 is FNYEAQ. Trimming at V came to 5 bases and at J to 4 bases, leaving 5 bases not matched to a gene. CDR3 length equals 16 residues. CDR3 residues: CASSLRLAGGADTQYF. The CDR3, as DNA: TGTGCCAGCAGCCTGCGACTAGCGGGAGGGGCAGATACGCAGTATTTT.

The chain recombines TRBV11-2 with TRBJ2-2, with D perhaps assigned TRBD1 or TRBD2 (5 bases each). The germline V gene encodes CDR1 SGHAT and CDR2 FQNNGV. V was cut by 6 bases and J by 7 bases, with 18 bases left in between. This CDR3 has 15 amino acids. CDR3 sequence reads: CASRFPGTRGGELFF. The DNA for the CDR3 is TGTGCCAGCAGATTCCCCGGGACGCGAGGCGGGGAGCTGTTTTTT.

The chain uses TRBV6-5 and TRBJ1-5; 7 nucleotides align to TRBD1. CDR3 length: 13 residues. Germline CDR1 MNHEY, CDR2 SVGAGI. Losses at the gene ends were 4 bases for V and 6 bases for J; bases not matched to a gene: 3. The CDR3 nucleotides are TGTGCCAGCAGTTCCACAGGGGTTCAGCCCCAGCATTTT. This codes for CASSSTGVQPQHF.

This sequence joins TRBV6-1 and TRBJ1-1, with unresolved D. This CDR3 contains 14 residues. V was shortened by 2 bases and J by 0 bases, with 7 bases between the two germline ends. Germline values: CDR1 MNHNS, CDR2 SASEGT. The CDR3 DNA reads as TGTGCCAGCAGTGAAAACGGGGTGAACACTGAAGCTTTCTTT. This sequence encodes CASSENGVNTEAFF.

The chain links TRBV7-6 to TRBJ2-1; 13 positions agree with TRBD2. Germline V lookup: CDR1 SGHVS, CDR2 FNYEAQ. The CDR3 length is 17 residues. V was pared by 6 bases and J by 5 bases, with 10 bases of the junction left unmatched. The CDR3 DNA reads TGTGCCAGCAGTTTCCGAACCGGGACTAGCGGGAACAATGAGCAGTTCTTC. It is translated as CASSFRTGTSGNNEQFF. The full variable domain, with the rest looked up from reference TRBV7-6 and TRBJ2-1, is GAGVSQSPRYKVTKRGQDVALRCDPISGHVSLYWYRQALGQGPEFLTYFNYEAQQDKSGLPNDRFSAERPEGSISTLTIQRTEQRDSAMYRCASSFRTGTSGNNEQFFGPGTRLTVL.

Remarks on this clone: At the DNA level, this CDR3 is encoded by other sequences in the same sample as well. The chain uses TRBV6-5 and TRBJ1-5, with D unclear. CDR3 length: 13 amino acids. Trimming cost V 0 bases and J 3 bases, with 3 bases left between them. Germline lookup yields CDR1 MNHEY and CDR2 SVGAGI. CDR3 residues: CASSYSANQPQHF. DNA of the CDR3: TGTGCCAGCAGTTACTCCGCCAATCAGCCCCAGCATTTT.

V gene TRBV7-9 combines with J gene TRBJ1-3, with 7 nucleotides matching TRBD1. There are 15 residues in the CDR3. Germline assignment: CDR1 SEHNR and CDR2 FQNEAQ (reference sequence). J lost 0 bases, V lost 5 bases, and 4 bases had no gene match. The CDR3 here is CASSQDRPSGNTIYF. The CDR3 nucleotides are TGTGCCAGCAGCCAGGACAGGCCCTCTGGAAACACCATATATTTT. The full variable domain, with the rest looked up from reference TRBV7-9 and TRBJ1-3, is DTGVSQNPRHKITKRGQNVTFRCDPISEHNRLYWYRQTLGQGPEFLTYFQNEAQLEKSRLLSDRFSAERPKGSFSTLEIQRTEQGDSAMYLCASSQDRPSGNTIYFGEGSWLTVV.

The chain employs TRBV7-3 and TRBJ2-3; 10 bases map to TRBD2. The ends lost 2 bases at V and 3 bases at J; junction bases unmatched: 5. CDR1 is SGHTA, CDR2 FQGTGA, per germline. The CDR3 loop spans 16 amino acids. CDR3 region: CASSLSASGRTDTQYF. DNA of the CDR3: TGTGCCAGCAGCTTATCAGCTAGCGGGAGAACAGATACGCAGTATTTT. Filled out from reference TRBV7-3 and TRBJ2-3, the complete variable domain reads GAGVSQTPSNKVTEKGKYVELRCDPISGHTALYWYRQSLGQGPEFLIYFQGTGAADDSGLPNDRFFAVRPEGSVSTLKIQRTERGDSAVYLCASSLSASGRTDTQYFGPGTRLTVL.

V and J are TRBV10-3 and TRBJ2-7, with TRBD1 matching 7 bases. The germline V gene encodes CDR1 ENHRY and CDR2 SYGVKD. V lost 6 bases and J lost 0; bases outside the gene matches: 8. The CDR3 is 15 residues long. CDR3 sequence (DNA): TGTGCCATCAGACCCGGGACAGCCTCCTCCTACGAGCAGTACTTC. This sequence encodes CAIRPGTASSYEQYF.

This chain joins TRBV11-2 and TRBJ2-7, with D hard to call. V lost 0 bases, J lost 4 bases, and 16 bases lay in between. The germline gives CDR1 SGHAT, CDR2 FQNNGV. The CDR3 totals 16 residues. CDR3 in DNA: TGTGCCAGCAGCTTAGAACTGACACCTGGAGCGTACGAGCAGTACTTC. Its protein product is CASSLELTPGAYEQYF.

The chain has TRBV5-1 and TRBJ2-7; a possible D gene is TRBD1 (6 bases). The germline V gene has CDR1 SGHRS and CDR2 YFSETQ. V lost 4 bases, J lost 4 bases, and 15 bases lay in between. The CDR3 has 14 amino acids. CDR3 in amino acids: CASSVDPGAYEQYF. The DNA of the CDR3 is TGCGCCAGCAGCGTGGACCCAGGGGCTTACGAGCAGTACTTC.

V and J are TRBV7-2 and TRBJ2-1; 11 bases fit TRBD2. Germline V gives CDR1 SGHTA, CDR2 FQGNSA. J was trimmed by 8 bases and V by 1 base; bases with no gene match: 4. CDR3 length: 15 residues. The CDR3 loop reads CASSLELAGDYEQFF. The DNA for the CDR3 is TGTGCCAGCAGCTTAGAACTAGCGGGAGACTATGAGCAGTTCTTC. Combining the CDR3 with reference TRBV7-2 and TRBJ2-1 gives the whole variable domain GAGVSQSPSNKVTEKGKDVELRCDPISGHTALYWYRQSLGQGLEFLIYFQGNSAPDKSGLPSDRFSAERTGGSVSTLTIQRTQQEDSAVYLCASSLELAGDYEQFFGPGTRLTVL.

The sample holds a few counts of this clone. The gene calls are TRBV11-2 and TRBJ1-2, with D maybe TRBD1 (5 bases). Germline CDR1 reads SGHAT; CDR2 reads FQNNGV. The CDR3 spans 14 residues. V was cut by 0 bases and J by 5 bases, with 10 bases left in between. CDR3 DNA sequence: TGTGCCAGCAGCTTAGAGGGAGAGGGGTATGGCTACACCTTC. This codes for CASSLEGEGYGYTF.

This sequence joins TRBV15 and TRBJ2-5; 7 bases fit TRBD1. CDR3 size: 15 residues. V lost 9 bases and J lost 5; bases outside the gene matches: 15. CDR1 is LNHNV, CDR2 YYDKDF, per germline (reference sequence). In DNA, the CDR3 is TGTGCCACGAAACGAAGACAGCAGGGGGTGGAGACCCAGTACTTC. It encodes CATKRRQQGVETQYF.

Worth noting for this clone: This specimen includes other DNA sequences encoding the same CDR3. The J gene is TRBJ1-6, the V gene TRBV29-1; no reliable D call. Germline V gene sequence: CDR1 SQVTM, CDR2 ANQGSEA. The CDR3 has 13 amino acids. Trimming took off 4 bases at V and 0 bases at J, with 4 bases between the two ends. DNA for the CDR3: TGCAGCGTTGGGAGCTCCTATAATTCACCCCTCCACTTT. Protein product: CSVGSSYNSPLHF.

The chain uses TRBV2 and TRBJ2-3; 11 bases fit TRBD2. This CDR3 spans 16 amino acids. Germline lookup yields CDR1 SNHLY and CDR2 FYNNEI. Trimming removed 5 bases from V and 5 bases from J; junction bases left unmatched: 9. CDR3 DNA: TGTGCCAGCAGTAAAATAGGGACTAGCGGATTAGATACGCAGTATTTT. The encoded protein is CASSKIGTSGLDTQYF.

The rearrangement joins TRBV15 to TRBJ2-4; 7 bases are shared with TRBD1. V was clipped by 1 base and J by 0 bases; unmatched bases: 3. Germline V CDR1 and CDR2: LNHNV, YYDKDF (reference sequence). The CDR3 has 16 amino acids. CDR3 loop: CATSRGQGRAKNIQYF. In nucleotides, the CDR3 is TGTGCCACCAGCAGAGGACAGGGCCGAGCCAAAAACATTCAGTACTTC.

On this clone: This sample also contains other DNA sequences that code for the same CDR3. The chain is built from TRBV28 and TRBJ2-1; D is possibly TRBD2 (5 bases). The length of the CDR3 is 13 residues. Between the trimmed V and J ends, which lost 8 bases and 1 base, there was a span of 9 bases. The germline V gene encodes CDR1 MDHEN and CDR2 SYDVKM. The CDR3 DNA is TGTGCCAGCGGGAGAGGATCCTACAATGAGCAGTTCTTC. It is translated as CASGRGSYNEQFF.

This chain connects TRBV7-6 to TRBJ2-7; D remains unclear. The CDR3 sequence is 15 residues long. V lost 5 bases and J lost 2, with 16 bases in between. Germline values: CDR1 SGHVS, CDR2 FNYEAQ. The CDR3 sequence is CASSDRARAPYEQYF. DNA of the CDR3: TGTGCCAGCAGCGACCGGGCCCGCGCGCCCTACGAGCAGTACTTC. The full variable domain, with the rest looked up from reference TRBV7-6 and TRBJ2-7, is GAGVSQSPRYKVTKRGQDVALRCDPISGHVSLYWYRQALGQGPEFLTYFNYEAQQDKSGLPNDRFSAERPEGSISTLTIQRTEQRDSAMYRCASSDRARAPYEQYFGPGTRLTVT.

This chain uses TRBV30 with TRBJ2-7; TRBD1 matches at 7 bases. V was pared by 2 bases and J by 0 bases, with 4 bases of the junction left unmatched. The CDR3 sequence is 14 residues long. Germline V CDR1 and CDR2: GTSNPN, SVGIG (reference sequence). This chain's CDR3 is CAWSFGTVSYEQYF. CDR3 bases: TGTGCCTGGAGTTTCGGGACAGTCTCCTACGAGCAGTACTTC.

The chain recombines TRBV18 with TRBJ2-6; no firm D call. Per the germline V gene, CDR1 is KGHSH and CDR2 is LQKENI. Trimming stripped 5 bases from V and 4 bases from J, with 15 bases between. The CDR3 length is 16 residues. This CDR3 is CASSEGRLLGANVLTF. The CDR3 DNA follows: TGTGCCAGCTCAGAAGGACGGCTTTTGGGGGCCAACGTCCTGACTTTC.